These 8 T cell receptor beta chains originate from one sample sequenced in a study of cytomegalovirus exposure and HLA in healthy donors. PCR primers comprised 60 Vbeta and 13 Jbeta primers. Profiling relied on immunoSEQ multiplex PCR, and the TCRdb table lists in-frame clones only, not all of them. The data hold more than 85,000 clones, with 60% to 85% observed a single time. Material: PBMCs. Receptor source: a man aged 35 to 55 in good health and CMV-seronegative.

The rearrangement joins TRBV6-5 to TRBJ2-1; tentative D call: TRBD2 (5 bases). Germline V lookup: CDR1 MNHEY, CDR2 SVGAGI. The CDR3 runs 15 residues. The germline V and J ends were trimmed by 5 bases and 0 bases, with 11 bases remaining between them. The CDR3: CASSGEGDSYNEQFF. The CDR3 nucleotides read TGTGCCAGCAGTGGCGAGGGAGACTCCTACAATGAGCAGTTCTTC.

This rearrangement joins TRBV6-5 to TRBJ1-3, with 8 bases lining up with TRBD1. This CDR3 is 15 amino acids long. After removal of 1 base from V and 6 bases from J, the junction contained 5 bases not matched to a gene. The germline V gene has CDR1 MNHEY and CDR2 SVGAGI. DNA for the CDR3: TGTGCCAGCAGTTACTTAACAGGGGGGGAAAACACCATATATTTT. Its translation: CASSYLTGGENTIYF.

The chain employs TRBV25-1 and TRBJ2-5, with TRBD2 identical over 7 bases. Germline CDR1 reads MGHDK; CDR2 reads SYGVNS. After removal of 6 bases from V and 4 bases from J, the junction contained 5 bases not matched to a gene. The CDR3 runs 13 residues. Written as DNA, the CDR3 is TGTGCCAGCAGACGGACGGGGGGAGAGACCCAGTACTTC. It codes for CASRRTGGETQYF. Supplemented by reference TRBV25-1 and TRBJ2-5, the full variable domain reads EADIYQTPRYLVIGTGKKITLECSQTMGHDKMYWYQQDPGMELHLIHYSYGVNSTEKGDLSSESTVSRIRTEHFPLTLESARPSHTSQYLCASRRTGGETQYFGPGTRLLVL.

The V gene is TRBV6-5, the J gene TRBJ2-7; 13 bases agree with TRBD2. The trim removed 11 bases at V and 6 bases at J, leaving 7 bases unmatched. This CDR3 is built from 13 residues. Looked up from germline, CDR1 is MNHEY and CDR2 is SVGAGI. DNA of the CDR3: TGTGCCTCCCATAGGACTAGCGGGAGCGAGCAGTACTTC. Translated: CASHRTSGSEQYF.

J is TRBJ2-2 and V is TRBV7-2; 15 bases fit TRBD2. V lost 0 bases, J lost 1 base, and 3 bases stayed unmatched. The germline CDR1 and CDR2 sequences are SGHTA and FQGNSA. The CDR3 loop spans 19 amino acids. The CDR3 region is CASSLAMGLAGGNTGELFF. For the CDR3, the DNA is TGTGCCAGCAGCTTAGCGATGGGACTAGCGGGGGGGAACACCGGGGAGCTGTTTTTT.

Written as DNA, the CDR3 is TGTGCCAGCAGCACGGGACAGGGAGTTCCCTACGAGCAGTACTTC. It translates to CASSTGQGVPYEQYF. The rearrangement links TRBV7-9 to TRBJ2-7, with 9 bases that match TRBD1. Looked up from germline, CDR1 is SEHNR and CDR2 is FQNEAQ (reference sequence). Germline trimming cut 5 bases from V and 2 bases from J; bases unmatched to any gene: 7. The CDR3 covers 15 residues.

This chain links TRBV9 with TRBJ2-7, with 9 bases that match TRBD1. The CDR3 loop spans 15 amino acids. Germline lookup yields CDR1 SGDLS and CDR2 YYNGEE. J was trimmed by 4 bases and V by 0 bases; bases with no gene match: 5. CDR3 region: CASSVGQGGMYEQYF. The CDR3 DNA reads TGTGCCAGCAGCGTAGGACAGGGGGGAATGTACGAGCAGTACTTC.

This clone was seen only once. The sample contains more than one DNA sequence encoding this CDR3. The V and J genes are TRBV20-1 and TRBJ2-1, with D possibly being TRBD2 (6 bases). V lost 3 bases to trimming and J lost 9 bases, with 9 bases between them. CDR3 size: 11 residues. CDR1 DFQATT and CDR2 SNEGSKA come from the germline V gene (reference sequence). CDR3 region: CSARGGGEQFF. The CDR3, as DNA: TGCAGTGCTAGGGGAGGCGGTGAGCAGTTCTTC.